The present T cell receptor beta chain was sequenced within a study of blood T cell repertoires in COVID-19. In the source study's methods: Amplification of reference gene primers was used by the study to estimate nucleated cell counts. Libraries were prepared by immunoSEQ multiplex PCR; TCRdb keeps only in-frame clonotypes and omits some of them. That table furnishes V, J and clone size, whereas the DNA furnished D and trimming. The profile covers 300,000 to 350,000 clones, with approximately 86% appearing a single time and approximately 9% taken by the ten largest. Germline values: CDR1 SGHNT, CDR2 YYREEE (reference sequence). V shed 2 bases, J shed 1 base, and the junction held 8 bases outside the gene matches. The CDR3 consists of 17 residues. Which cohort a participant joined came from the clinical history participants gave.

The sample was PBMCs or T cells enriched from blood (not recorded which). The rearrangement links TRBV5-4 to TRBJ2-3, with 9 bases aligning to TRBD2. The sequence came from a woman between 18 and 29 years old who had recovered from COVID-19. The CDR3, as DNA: TGTGCCAGCAGCTTCTCCCTAGCGGGGTTAGGCACAGATACGCAGTATTTT. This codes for CASSFSLAGLGTDTQYF.